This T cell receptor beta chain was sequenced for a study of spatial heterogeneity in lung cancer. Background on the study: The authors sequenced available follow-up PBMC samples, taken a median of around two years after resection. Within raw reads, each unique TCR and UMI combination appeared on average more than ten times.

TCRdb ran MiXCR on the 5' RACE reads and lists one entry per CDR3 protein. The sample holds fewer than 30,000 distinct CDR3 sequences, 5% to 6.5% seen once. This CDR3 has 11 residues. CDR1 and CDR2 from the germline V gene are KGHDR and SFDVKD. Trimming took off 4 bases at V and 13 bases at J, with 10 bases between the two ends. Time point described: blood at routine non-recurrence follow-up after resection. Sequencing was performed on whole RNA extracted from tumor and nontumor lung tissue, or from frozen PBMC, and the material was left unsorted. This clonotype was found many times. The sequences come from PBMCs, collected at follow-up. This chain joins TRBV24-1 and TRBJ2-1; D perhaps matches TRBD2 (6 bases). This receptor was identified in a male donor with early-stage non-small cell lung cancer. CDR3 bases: TGTGCCACCAGTGAACGGAGGGCCCAGTTCTTC. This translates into CATSERRAQFF.